The 28 T cell receptor beta chains presented below share a single source sample, sequenced in a study of T-cell reconstitution after alpha-beta-depleted transplantation in children. A library of TCRbeta sequences, prepared with unique molecular identifiers, was generated. TCRdb analysed the PCR reads with MiXCR anew, one entry per CDR3 protein. The sample lists about 610,000 distinct CDR3 sequences, roughly a tenth occurring once. The sequencing used PBMCs from the stem cell graft donor, collected from the stem cell graft. These TCRs come from a human donor who donated a stem cell graft to a child with acute myeloid leukemia.

This clonotype was detected many times. In DNA, the CDR3 is TGTGCCAGTAGTCTGGGGGCAAGGACTGAAGCTTTCTTT. The encoded protein is CASSLGARTEAFF. The chain recombines TRBV19 with TRBJ1-1, with D tentatively TRBD1 (6 bases). The CDR3 loop spans 13 amino acids. CDR1 and CDR2 from the germline V gene are LNHDA and SQIVND (reference sequence). The V end was cut by 5 bases, the J end by 5 bases, with 12 bases between.

This clonotype was found once. The V and J genes are TRBV25-1 and TRBJ2-5, with 12 nucleotides matching TRBD1. This CDR3 region has 17 residues. V was clipped by 5 bases and J by 5 bases; unmatched bases: 12. Germline loops: CDR1 MGHDK, CDR2 SYGVNS. CDR3 residues: CASSSNRDRGLWETQYF. The DNA for the CDR3 is TGTGCCAGCAGTTCGAACCGGGACAGGGGGCTGTGGGAGACCCAGTACTTC.

The chain links TRBV6-2 or TRBV6-3 to TRBJ2-2, with D tentatively TRBD1 (8 bases). The germline gives CDR1 MNHEY, CDR2 SVGEGT. The CDR3 contains 17 residues. V was clipped by 10 bases and J by 0 bases, with 21 bases between them. The CDR3, as DNA: TGTGCCACCCGGGAAGACAGGGGAGGGTCGAACACCGGGGAGCTGTTTTTT. Translation gives CATREDRGGSNTGELFF.

This clonotype has a handful of counts. The chain recombines TRBV4-2 with TRBJ2-7; 8 nucleotides line up with TRBD1. The ends lost 3 bases at V and 5 bases at J; junction bases unmatched: 18. CDR3 size: 18 residues. CDR1 and CDR2 from the germline V gene are LGHNA and YNFKEQ. CDR3 sequence: CASSQILMDRVIANEQYF. The CDR3, as DNA: TGTGCCAGCAGCCAGATATTAATGGACAGGGTTATCGCCAACGAGCAGTACTTC.

At least ten counts were recorded for this clonotype. J is TRBJ2-7 and V is TRBV4-2; 8 bases are shared with TRBD1. J gave up 7 bases and V 1 base, and 6 bases lay outside the gene matches. The CDR3 runs 14 residues. The germline V gene encodes CDR1 LGHNA and CDR2 YNFKEQ. The chain's CDR3 is CASSQAHRGREQYF. The CDR3 bases are TGTGCCAGCAGCCAAGCCCACAGGGGGAGGGAGCAGTACTTC.

This clonotype came up once. This could be a read error, since a much larger clone is one nucleotide away. The CDR3 coding sequence is TGTGCCATCAGTGAGCCGGGACAAAACACCGGGGAGCGGTTTTTT. As protein: CAISEPGQNTGERFF. The J gene is TRBJ2-2, the V gene TRBV10-3; TRBD1 is a possible D gene (6 bases). CDR3 length equals 15 residues. Per germline, CDR1 ENHRY and CDR2 SYGVKD.

This clonotype has at least ten counts. The rearrangement joins TRBV6-5 to TRBJ2-3, with 8 bases identical to TRBD1. This CDR3 contains 15 residues. Germline-derived CDR1 and CDR2 are MNHEY and SVGAGI. V shed 2 bases and J 4 bases; nucleotides not matched to a gene: 5. The CDR3 DNA reads as TGTGCCAGCAGTTACGTAGGACAGGGAGCAGATACGCAGTATTTT. Its translation: CASSYVGQGADTQYF.

The rearrangement joins TRBV7-3 to TRBJ2-4; no reliable D call. CDR3 size: 15 residues. From germline, CDR1 is SGHTA and CDR2 FQGTGA. Trimming pared 1 base from V and 5 bases from J, leaving 12 bases between. CDR3 region: CASSLSRIGENIQYF. In DNA form, the CDR3 reads TGTGCCAGCAGCTTAAGTCGGATTGGTGAAAACATTCAGTACTTC.

This clonotype was seen a handful of times. The chain has TRBV7-2 and TRBJ2-3; D not resolved. Between the trimmed V and J ends, which lost 3 bases and 5 bases, there was a span of 6 bases. The CDR3 runs 12 residues. Germline V CDR1 and CDR2: SGHTA, FQGNSA. The CDR3 nucleotides read TGTGCCAGCAGCTTTTTAGAAGATACGCAGTATTTT. Translated: CASSFLEDTQYF.

This clonotype has just a few counts. The chain has TRBV20-1 and TRBJ2-7; no clear D gene. Germline V gives CDR1 DFQATT, CDR2 SNEGSKA (reference sequence). The CDR3 runs to 10 residues. V was cut by 6 bases and J by 3 bases, with 6 bases left in between. Here the CDR3 reads CSANLYEQYF. CDR3 coding DNA: TGCAGTGCAAACCTCTACGAGCAGTACTTC.

This clonotype was seen more than once but under ten times. The rearrangement joins TRBV7-2 to TRBJ1-5; D remains ambiguous. CDR3 length equals 18 residues. Germline V gene lookup returns CDR1 SGHTA and CDR2 FQGNSA. Trimming removed 0 bases at V and 4 bases at J, with 19 bases between. In nucleotides, the CDR3 is TGTGCCAGCAGCTTAGCGTCCGGGTGGGGAACTTATAATCAGCCCCAGCATTTT. Amino acids: CASSLASGWGTYNQPQHF.

This clonotype has a handful of counts. This chain links TRBV6-1 with TRBJ2-3; no clear D gene. Trimming cost V 10 bases and J 2 bases, with 7 bases left between them. Germline V gene data show CDR1 as MNHNS and CDR2 as SASEGT. This CDR3 region has 11 residues. The CDR3 region is CATRVTDTQYF. Here the CDR3 DNA reads TGTGCCACCCGGGTCACAGATACGCAGTATTTT.

This clonotype turned up a few times. V and J are TRBV29-1 and TRBJ2-1; no clear D. Trimming stripped 7 bases from V and 6 bases from J, with 10 bases between. The CDR3 is 11 residues long. Germline V lookup: CDR1 SQVTM, CDR2 ANQGSEA. The CDR3 DNA follows: TGCAGCGCCGACGATCTCAATGAGCAGTTCTTC. Translated, it gives CSADDLNEQFF.

There are a few counts of this clonotype. The V call is TRBV12-3 or TRBV12-4, the J call TRBJ2-5; D may match TRBD1 or TRBD2 (5 bases each). This CDR3 spans 15 amino acids. V lost 5 bases to trimming and J lost 2 bases, with 15 bases between them. Here the CDR3 DNA reads TGTGCCAGCAGTCCTACCGTGGGGGTTCAAGAGACCCAGTACTTC. It translates to CASSPTVGVQETQYF.

In its sample, this clonotype was seen a few times. The J gene is TRBJ2-1, the V gene TRBV5-5; TRBD2 agrees at 7 bases. The CDR3 consists of 15 residues. The V gene's germline CDR1 is SGHKS and CDR2 YYEKEE (reference sequence). The J segment lost 8 bases and the V segment lost 1 base, leaving 9 bases of the junction unmatched. The CDR3 DNA follows: TGTGCCAGCAGCTTGTTTGTGCGGGAGCAATATGAGCAGTTCTTC. Protein sequence: CASSLFVREQYEQFF.

This clonotype came up a few times. This chain connects TRBV2 to TRBJ1-2; no definite D call. The V gene lost 3 bases and the J gene lost 6 bases, with 11 bases spanning the gap. There are 13 residues in the CDR3. From germline, CDR1 is SNHLY and CDR2 FYNNEI. CDR3 protein: CASSEGGRDGYTF. As DNA, the CDR3 is TGTGCCAGCAGTGAGGGAGGAAGGGATGGCTACACCTTC.

The rearrangement uses TRBV7-9 and TRBJ1-1; no definite D call. The V end was cut by 2 bases, the J end by 7 bases, with 8 bases between. The V gene's germline CDR1 is SEHNR and CDR2 FQNEAQ (reference sequence). This CDR3 comprises 12 residues. The chain's CDR3 is CASSLSGFEAFF. The CDR3 DNA follows: TGTGCCAGCAGCTTATCCGGGTTTGAAGCTTTCTTT.

This clonotype was seen ten or more times. The V and J genes are TRBV7-2 and TRBJ2-3; 9 nucleotides match TRBD1. The germline V gene has CDR1 SGHTA and CDR2 FQGNSA. The CDR3 is 14 amino acids. Unmatched junction bases numbered 2, after V lost 3 bases and J lost 4 bases. This chain's CDR3 is CASSFTGGSDTQYF. CDR3 DNA: TGTGCCAGCAGCTTTACAGGGGGCTCAGATACGCAGTATTTT.

This clonotype was detected a few times. J is TRBJ2-5 and V is TRBV2, with 7 positions matching TRBD2. The CDR3 is made up of 14 amino acids. Germline V gene data show CDR1 as SNHLY and CDR2 as FYNNEI. With 1 base clipped from V and 5 bases from J, the junction kept 4 bases outside the gene matches. The CDR3 is CASSEGLATETQYF. In nucleotides, the CDR3 is TGTGCCAGCAGTGAAGGACTAGCCACGGAGACCCAGTACTTC.

This clonotype has a count of ten or more. The chain joins TRBV15 to TRBJ2-1, with a tentative D call TRBD1 (8 bases). This CDR3 has 16 residues. Deletions cut 1 base from V and 4 bases from J, with 14 bases between. Germline CDR1 is LNHNV and CDR2 is YYDKDF (reference sequence). For the CDR3, the DNA is TGTGCCACCAGCAGAGTGGACAGGGAGGGTTACAATGAGCAGTTCTTC. As protein: CATSRVDREGYNEQFF.

In this sample, this clonotype turned up many times. The chain carries TRBV20-1 and TRBJ2-1, with 9 bases matching TRBD2. The CDR3 has 14 residues. Germline V gene lookup returns CDR1 DFQATT and CDR2 SNEGSKA (reference sequence). Trimming removed 6 bases from V and 0 bases from J; junction bases left unmatched: 3. The CDR3 region is CSAEREDSYNEQFF. CDR3 sequence (DNA): TGCAGTGCAGAGCGGGAGGACTCCTACAATGAGCAGTTCTTC.

The J gene is TRBJ2-1, the V gene TRBV7-8; TRBD1 agrees at 7 bases. The CDR3 contains 18 residues. Germline V lookup: CDR1 SGHVS, CDR2 FQNEAQ. V was clipped by 1 base and J by 1 base; unmatched bases: 10. The CDR3 protein is CASSLERFRGSSYNEQFF. The CDR3 nucleotides read TGTGCCAGCAGCTTAGAGAGGTTCAGGGGGTCATCCTACAATGAGCAGTTCTTC.

The chain is built from TRBV6-5 and TRBJ2-5, with 8 bases lining up with TRBD1. This CDR3 region has 14 residues. The V segment lost 3 bases and the J segment 4 bases; nucleotides outside the gene matches: 4. Per the germline V gene, CDR1 is MNHEY and CDR2 is SVGAGI. This CDR3 is CASSYWTGPETQYF. For the CDR3, the DNA is TGTGCCAGCAGTTATTGGACAGGGCCAGAGACCCAGTACTTC.

This clonotype has just a few counts. The genes are TRBV18 and TRBJ2-5; D is tentatively TRBD1 or TRBD2 (5 bases each). Between the trimmed V and J ends, which lost 8 bases and 5 bases, there was a span of 18 bases. This CDR3 is 14 amino acids long. Germline assignment: CDR1 KGHSH and CDR2 LQKENI. CDR3 sequence: CASKFGTLGETQYF. DNA of the CDR3: TGTGCCAGCAAGTTCGGGACCCTCGGCGAGACCCAGTACTTC.

This clonotype was counted only a few times. The V gene is TRBV5-7, the J gene TRBJ2-3; D remains unclear. TRBV5-7 is an ORF for which the function is uncertain. V was shortened by 2 bases and J by 4 bases, with 8 bases between the two germline ends. The CDR3 extends over 13 amino acids. The CDR3, as DNA: TGTGCCAGCAGCTTTAGGACGCCAGATACGCAGTATTTT. Encoded protein: CASSFRTPDTQYF.

In its sample, this clonotype was seen a few times. V and J are TRBV5-6 and TRBJ2-2; D is possibly TRBD1 (5 bases). In germline, CDR1 is SGHDT, CDR2 YYEEEE. Trimming left V 6 bases short and J 7 bases short, with 16 bases between. The CDR3 totals 14 residues. CDR3 region: CASTNRWQGGELFF. CDR3 sequence (DNA): TGTGCCAGCACCAACCGATGGCAGGGCGGGGAGCTGTTTTTT. Full variable domain (outside the CDR3, taken from reference TRBV5-6 and TRBJ2-2): DAGVTQSPTHLIKTRGQQVTLRCSPKSGHDTVSWYQQALGQGPQFIFQYYEEEERQRGNFPDRFSGHQFPNYSSELNVNALLLGDSALYLCASTNRWQGGELFFGEGSRLTVL.

This rearrangement joins TRBV20-1 to TRBJ2-3; 7 bases agree with TRBD1. Trimming at V came to 6 bases and at J to 4 bases, leaving 7 bases not matched to a gene. The germline CDR1 and CDR2 sequences are DFQATT and SNEGSKA (reference sequence). The CDR3 runs 13 residues. CDR3 sequence reads: CSAYTRGPDTQYF. CDR3 nucleotide sequence: TGCAGTGCCTATACTAGGGGGCCAGATACGCAGTATTTT.

This clonotype has only a few counts. V usage is TRBV28 and J usage is TRBJ2-7, with a weak D call TRBD2 (6 bases). CDR1 is MDHEN and CDR2 is SYDVKM in the germline V gene. This CDR3 has 15 amino acids. Between the trimmed V and J ends, which lost 6 bases and 1 base, there was a span of 16 bases. The DNA for the CDR3 is TGTGCCAGCAGGTTGGGAGGCGGAGCGTCCTACGAGCAGTACTTC. It yields the protein CASRLGGGASYEQYF.